What follows are 5 T cell receptor beta chains derived from one specimen sequenced in a study of CXCR3-negative and CXCR3-positive naive CD8 T cells. UMI-labeled 5' RACE TRB cDNA libraries were prepared from the cells. Each CDR3 protein gets one entry in TCRdb, which reprocessed the 5' RACE reads and gives no DNA. The sample has around 150,000 distinct CDR3 sequences. Study-wide results and limits: For CXCR3-positive naive cells, TRB CDR3s were more hydrophobic than those of CXCR3-negative naive cells.

For these receptors, no antigen is known. The material sequenced was naive CXCR3+ CD8+ T cells from blood. Subset of the sample: CD45RO-CCR7+CD27+CD95- naive CD8+ T cells expressing CXCR3 (TNR3+). These TCRs come from a human donor in good health. Some clones in this sample may be carry-over from other donors' samples.

V and J are TRBV6-5 and TRBJ2-2; with no DNA, the TCRdb D assignment of TRBD1 cannot be verified. Germline V CDR1 and CDR2: MNHEY, SVGAGI. This CDR3 spans 14 amino acids. Here the CDR3 reads CASSYSEGAGELFF.

The chain couples TRBV29-1 to TRBJ1-1. The CDR3 loop spans 13 amino acids. CDR1 SQVTM and CDR2 ANQGSEA come from the germline V gene. Here the CDR3 reads CSVEVQTRTEAFF.

The CDR3 here is CASSEQGHEQFF. This chain joins TRBV21-1 and TRBJ2-1; TCRdb gives TRBD1 as the D gene, but with no DNA this cannot be confirmed. TRBV21-1 corresponds to a pseudogene. This CDR3 spans 12 amino acids.

The chain joins TRBV10-3 to TRBJ2-7; TCRdb designates TRBD1, a call that cannot be tested without DNA. The CDR3 covers 13 residues. CDR1 is ENHRY and CDR2 is SYGVKD in the germline V gene. The CDR3 loop is CAISESWGDEQYF.

This chain joins TRBV24-1 and TRBJ1-2. The CDR3 is 16 amino acids. Germline CDR1 KGHDR, CDR2 SFDVKD. This CDR3 is CATSDGKSLLRDGYTF.